This T cell receptor beta chain was identified during a study of blood T cell repertoires in COVID-19 (dated by TCRdb to 2018 to 2020). About the study as a whole: Samples from collaborators originated in the United States, Italy and Spain and spanned both the acute and convalescent phases of COVID-19. The prospective study material was composed of cDNA or gDNA derived from T cells, B-cell-depleted T cells, or PBMCs. A de-identified subject ID, COVID-19 status, age in years and sex were almost always included in the sample metadata. Samples were obtained from the ongoing ImmuneRACE study (first 160 participants) and from 1,254 subjects provided by 6 global collaborators. Where available, HLA class I and class II types were obtained from metadata supplied by the sample provider rather than from assay-based typing. Deeply sampled blood TCRbeta repertoires from subjects exposed to, actively infected with, or recovered from COVID-19 were included in the dataset. The repertoires were released in a freely available public database intended as a resource for research on the immune response to SARS-CoV-2. The study at large found these results: The amount of clinical and demographic metadata varied by source and participant and was provided uncurated.

Collaborating institutions collected whole blood in K2EDTA tubes following their own protocols. For TCRbeta analysis, collaborators shipped samples as frozen whole blood, isolated PBMCs, or DNA extracted from either of those sample types. About this clone itself: Its binding antigen is unknown. It has no much larger one-base neighbor in the sample; base qualities were not kept.

TCRbeta CDR3 regions were amplified from genomic DNA by means of the immunoSEQ Assay, a bias-controlled multiplex PCR. As for the authors' bioinformatics: The number of nucleated cells in each sample was estimated by amplification of reference gene primers within the assay. To quantify the absolute abundance of each unique TCRbeta CDR3 rearrangement, sequence reads were collapsed and filtered. For each sample, productive Simpson clonality was calculated as the square root of Simpson's diversity index over productive rearrangements. TCRdb retrieved this table from immuneACCESS and kept in-frame rearrangements only. Not all clones are present; in checked studies, unresolved V genes account for under half, and no reason is known for the remainder. V and J calls plus clone size are reproduced from that table; the DNA served to infer D and trimming. The sample table records about 120,000 clones; 75% to 90% of these occur just once. Of the sample, approximately 8.1% falls within the top ten clones.

Sequences LGHNA (CDR1) and YNFKEQ (CDR2) are obtained from the germline V gene. CDR3 length: 16 amino acids, cysteine to phenylalanine. Just the 48-base CDR3 DNA is kept, in frame starting at base 1. The V end gives up 1 base and the J end 8 bases, leaving 13 bases in the junction not matched to a gene. This sequence was found in a woman between 35 and 50 years old with acute or convalescent COVID-19. The sequencing sample was made of peripheral blood. The V gene is TRBV4-2 and the J gene is TRBJ1-2, with TRBD1 identical over 7 junction bases. The DNA is as follows: TGTGCCAGCAGCCAAGTAGGCGGACAGGCCCTTCGCGGCTACACCTTC. Its product reads: CASSQVGGQALRGYTF.